This entry lists 17 T cell receptor beta chains sequenced from one sample in a study of naive and memory T cell subsets. Both TRBC1 and TRBC2 were covered by a beta constant-region primer of two equimolar oligonucleotides. TCRdb recomputed calls from the UMI-ligation and nested PCR reads with MiXCR, one row per CDR3 protein. The sample contains approximately 140,000 distinct CDR3 sequences, about 17% of which appear only once. What was sequenced was naive CD4+ T cells from blood. These receptors originate from a human donor in good health.

The chain couples TRBV20-1 to TRBJ2-1, with TRBD2 matching 11 bases. J gave up 4 bases and V 4 bases, and 9 bases lay outside the gene matches. CDR1 and CDR2 from the germline V gene are DFQATT and SNEGSKA (reference sequence). The CDR3 contains 16 residues. The CDR3 here is CSANPQTSGSYNEQFF. The DNA of the CDR3 is TGCAGTGCTAACCCACAAACTAGCGGGAGTTACAATGAGCAGTTCTTC.

The chain is built from TRBV29-1 and TRBJ2-1; TRBD1 is a possible D gene (5 bases). There are 14 residues in the CDR3. Trimming removed 4 bases from V and 14 bases from J, with 24 bases in between. Germline assignment: CDR1 SQVTM and CDR2 ANQGSEA. The CDR3 reads CSVAPSSATGVKFF. The CDR3 bases are TGCAGCGTTGCCCCCTCCAGCGCCACAGGAGTGAAGTTCTTC.

The gene calls are TRBV10-3 and TRBJ2-1, with D possibly TRBD1 on 6 matching bases. Germline-derived CDR1 and CDR2 are ENHRY and SYGVKD. The CDR3 totals 14 residues. V was cut by 3 bases and J by 1 base, with 7 bases left in between. CDR3: CAISEGGSYNEQFF. The CDR3 DNA sequence: TGTGCCATCAGTGAAGGGGGATCCTACAATGAGCAGTTCTTC.

This clonotype was picked up many times. This chain connects TRBV30 to TRBJ1-6, with D unresolved. V was shortened by 2 bases and J by 7 bases, with 6 bases between the two germline ends. This CDR3 has 12 amino acids. Looked up from germline, CDR1 is GTSNPN and CDR2 is SVGIG (reference sequence). In DNA form, the CDR3 reads TGTGCCTGGAGTCGCAGGAATTCACCCCTCCACTTT. The encoded protein is CAWSRRNSPLHF. The full variable domain, with the rest looked up from reference TRBV30 and TRBJ1-6, is SQTIHQWPATLVQPVGSPLSLECTVEGTSNPNLYWYRQAAGRGLQLLFYSVGIGQISSEVPQNLSASRPQDRQFILSSKKLLLSDSGFYLCAWSRRNSPLHFGNGTRLTVT.

The J gene is TRBJ1-1, the V gene TRBV5-6; the D gene is possibly TRBD1 (6 bases). V gave up 4 bases and J gave up 7 bases, with 14 bases separating them. This CDR3 region has 13 residues. Germline V gene data show CDR1 as SGHDT and CDR2 as YYEEEE. As DNA, the CDR3 is TGTGCCAGCAGCGGCGGGACAACTATTGAAGCTTTCTTT. Translated, it gives CASSGGTTIEAFF.

This chain joins TRBV12-3 or TRBV12-4 and TRBJ1-4; D not resolved. Trimming left V 2 bases short and J 6 bases short, with 4 bases between. CDR3 size: 12 residues. The CDR3 loop reads CASSLHDEKLFF. Written as DNA, the CDR3 is TGTGCCAGCAGTTTACATGATGAAAAACTGTTTTTT.

This clonotype was detected a few times. The chain is built from TRBV18 and TRBJ1-5; unclear D gene. CDR1 and CDR2 from the germline V gene are KGHSH and LQKENI. The CDR3 runs 15 residues. Trimming pared 3 bases from V and 1 base from J, leaving 10 bases between. DNA for the CDR3: TGTGCCAGCTCACCCGGCCGGATGAGCAATCAGCCCCAGCATTTT. Its translation is CASSPGRMSNQPQHF.

This clonotype has just a few counts. The V and J genes are TRBV12-3 or TRBV12-4 and TRBJ1-4; D is unclear. Trimming removed 6 bases at V and 7 bases at J, with 21 bases between. This CDR3 contains 16 residues. The CDR3 loop reads CASSSHGIPGGEKLFF. The CDR3 region has the DNA TGTGCCAGCAGCTCTCATGGAATCCCTGGCGGTGAAAAACTGTTTTTT.

Ten or more counts support this clonotype. The gene calls are TRBV10-2 and TRBJ2-5, with D tentatively TRBD1 or TRBD2 (5 bases each). The CDR3 has 15 residues. The V and J ends lost 3 bases and 2 bases respectively, with 13 bases between them. CDR1 is WSHSY and CDR2 is SAAADI in the germline V gene. The CDR3 DNA sequence: TGCGCCAGCAGTGACTGGGGGAAGACACAAGAGACCCAGTACTTC. Amino acid sequence: CASSDWGKTQETQYF.

In its sample, this clonotype was seen a few times. This chain connects TRBV5-1 to TRBJ2-7, with 8 nucleotides matching TRBD1. The germline gives CDR1 SGHRS, CDR2 YFSETQ. The junction had 8 bases not matched to a gene; V was cut back by 4 bases and J by 2 bases. The CDR3 has 15 residues. DNA for the CDR3: TGCGCCAGCAGCCCCTCTGCGGGACAGGCCTACGAGCAGTACTTC. Its protein is CASSPSAGQAYEQYF.

This chain joins TRBV2 and TRBJ2-3; perhaps TRBD2 as D (5 bases). V was pared by 3 bases and J by 4 bases, with 8 bases between. From germline, CDR1 is SNHLY and CDR2 FYNNEI. The CDR3 is 13 amino acids. The CDR3 is CASSELAADTQYF. CDR3 nucleotide sequence: TGTGCCAGCAGTGAGCTAGCCGCAGATACGCAGTATTTT.

This clonotype was picked up a small number of times. The chain joins TRBV5-4 to TRBJ2-1, with 12 bases lining up with TRBD2. After removal of 6 bases from V and 5 bases from J, the junction contained 9 bases not matched to a gene. The CDR3 length is 16 residues. Germline-derived CDR1 and CDR2 are SGHNT and YYREEE (reference sequence). The CDR3 DNA follows: TGTGCCAGCACCATACTAGCGGGAGGATTCCACAATGAGCAGTTCTTC. It codes for CASTILAGGFHNEQFF.

In its sample, this clonotype was seen a few times. The gene calls are TRBV20-1 and TRBJ2-5; D might be TRBD2 (6 bases). The CDR3 consists of 13 residues. Germline V gene sequence: CDR1 DFQATT, CDR2 SNEGSKA (reference sequence). V lost 5 bases, J lost 8 bases, and 18 bases lay in between. This chain's CDR3 is CSAGTSMLDTQYF. The CDR3 DNA sequence: TGCAGTGCTGGGACTTCAATGCTGGACACCCAGTACTTC.

This clonotype was seen a few times. The V gene is TRBV27, the J gene TRBJ2-3; D uncertain. From germline, CDR1 is MNHEY and CDR2 SMNVEV (reference sequence). The CDR3 contains 12 residues. Deletions cut 5 bases from V and 10 bases from J, with 13 bases between. The CDR3 is CASSHPPGPQYF. CDR3 coding DNA: TGTGCCAGCAGTCACCCCCCCGGGCCGCAGTATTTT.

This clonotype occurred a few times. The chain combines TRBV12-3 or TRBV12-4 with TRBJ1-2; possible D gene TRBD1, 5 bases. The CDR3 contains 13 residues. Trimming removed 6 bases at V and 6 bases at J, with 14 bases between. CDR3 loop: CASSILSGNGYTF. CDR3 in DNA: TGTGCCAGCAGCATTCTATCAGGGAATGGCTACACCTTC.

This clonotype was counted between two and nine times. The V call is TRBV28, the J call TRBJ1-6; no definite D call. The CDR3 totals 13 residues. The V end was cut by 3 bases, the J end by 8 bases, with 8 bases between. Germline-derived CDR1 and CDR2 are MDHEN and SYDVKM. CDR3: CASSFDRDSPLHF. In nucleotides, the CDR3 is TGTGCCAGCAGTTTTGACCGTGATTCACCCCTCCACTTT.

In its sample, this clonotype was seen many times. The rearrangement uses TRBV27 and TRBJ1-5; 9 bases fit TRBD1. The CDR3 loop spans 15 amino acids. Per germline, CDR1 MNHEY and CDR2 SMNVEV (reference sequence). With 3 bases clipped from V and 4 bases from J, the junction kept 4 bases outside the gene matches. The CDR3 reads CASSFGDRANQPQHF. In DNA form, the CDR3 reads TGTGCCAGCAGTTTCGGGGACAGGGCGAATCAGCCCCAGCATTTT.